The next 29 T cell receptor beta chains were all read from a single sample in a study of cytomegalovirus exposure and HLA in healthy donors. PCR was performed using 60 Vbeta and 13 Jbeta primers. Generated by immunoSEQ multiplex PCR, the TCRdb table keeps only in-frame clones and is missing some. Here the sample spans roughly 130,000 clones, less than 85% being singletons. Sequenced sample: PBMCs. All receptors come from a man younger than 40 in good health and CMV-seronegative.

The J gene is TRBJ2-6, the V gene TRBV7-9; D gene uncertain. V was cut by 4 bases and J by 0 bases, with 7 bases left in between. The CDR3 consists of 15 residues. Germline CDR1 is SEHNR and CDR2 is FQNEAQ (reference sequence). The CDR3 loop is CASSSTGSGANVLTF. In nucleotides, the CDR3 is TGTGCCAGCAGCTCAACGGGCTCTGGGGCCAACGTCCTGACTTTC.

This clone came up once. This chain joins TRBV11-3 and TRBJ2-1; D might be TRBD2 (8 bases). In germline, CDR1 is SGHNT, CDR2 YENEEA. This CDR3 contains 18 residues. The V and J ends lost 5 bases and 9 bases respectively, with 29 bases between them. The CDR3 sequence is CASSVGQKRPGLEVEQFF. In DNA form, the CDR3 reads TGTGCCAGCAGCGTGGGACAGAAAAGACCGGGACTAGAGGTTGAGCAGTTCTTC.

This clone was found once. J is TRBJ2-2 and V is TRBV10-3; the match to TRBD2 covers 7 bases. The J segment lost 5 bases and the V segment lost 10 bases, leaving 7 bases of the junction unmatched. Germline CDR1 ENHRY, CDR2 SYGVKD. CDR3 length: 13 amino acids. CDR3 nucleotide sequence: TGTGCCACCCGAAGCGGGAATACCGGGGAGCTGTTTTTT. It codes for CATRSGNTGELFF.

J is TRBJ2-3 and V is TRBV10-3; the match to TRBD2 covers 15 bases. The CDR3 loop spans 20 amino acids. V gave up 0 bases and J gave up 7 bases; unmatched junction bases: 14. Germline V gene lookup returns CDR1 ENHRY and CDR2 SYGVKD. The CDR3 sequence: CAISESRTSGRAIFKNTQYF. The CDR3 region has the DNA TGTGCCATCAGTGAGTCCAGGACTAGCGGGAGGGCCATTTTTAAGAATACGCAGTATTTT.

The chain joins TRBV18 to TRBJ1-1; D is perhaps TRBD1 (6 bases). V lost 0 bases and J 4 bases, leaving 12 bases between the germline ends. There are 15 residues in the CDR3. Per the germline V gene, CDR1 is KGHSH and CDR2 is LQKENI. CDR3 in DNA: TGTGCCAGCTCACCACCGGGGGGGGCCGTCACTGAAGCTTTCTTT. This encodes CASSPPGGAVTEAFF.

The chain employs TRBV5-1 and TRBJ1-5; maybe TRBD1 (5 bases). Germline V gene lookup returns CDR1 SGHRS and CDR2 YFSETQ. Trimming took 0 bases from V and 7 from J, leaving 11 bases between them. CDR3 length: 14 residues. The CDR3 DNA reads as TGCGCCAGCAGCTTGGCAGGGTATGAGCAGCCCCAGCATTTT. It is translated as CASSLAGYEQPQHF. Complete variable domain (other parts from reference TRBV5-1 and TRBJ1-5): KAGVTQTPRYLIKTRGQQVTLSCSPISGHRSVSWYQQTPGQGLQFLFEYFSETQRNKGNFPGRFSGRQFSNSRSEMNVSTLELGDSALYLCASSLAGYEQPQHFGDGTRLSIL.

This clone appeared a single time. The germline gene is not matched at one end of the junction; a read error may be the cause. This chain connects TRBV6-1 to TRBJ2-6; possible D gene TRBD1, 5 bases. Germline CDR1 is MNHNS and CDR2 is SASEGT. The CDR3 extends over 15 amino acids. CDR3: CASEGAGSGANVLPF. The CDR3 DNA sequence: TGTGCCAGCGAAGGAGCCGGTTCTGGGGCCAACGTCCTGCCTTTC.

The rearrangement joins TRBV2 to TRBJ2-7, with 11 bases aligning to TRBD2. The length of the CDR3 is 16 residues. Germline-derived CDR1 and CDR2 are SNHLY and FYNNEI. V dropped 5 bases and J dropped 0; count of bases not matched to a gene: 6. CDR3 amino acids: CASSQLAGGSSYEQYF. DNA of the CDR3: TGTGCCAGCAGTCAATTAGCGGGAGGGAGCTCCTACGAGCAGTACTTC.

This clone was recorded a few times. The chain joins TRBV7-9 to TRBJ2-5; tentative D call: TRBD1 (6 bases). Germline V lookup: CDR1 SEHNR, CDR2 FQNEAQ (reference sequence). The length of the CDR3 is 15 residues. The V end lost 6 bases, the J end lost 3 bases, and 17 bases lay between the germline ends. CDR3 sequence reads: CASSRPFRGEETQYF. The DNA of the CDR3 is TGTGCCAGCAGTCGACCCTTCAGGGGAGAAGAGACCCAGTACTTC.

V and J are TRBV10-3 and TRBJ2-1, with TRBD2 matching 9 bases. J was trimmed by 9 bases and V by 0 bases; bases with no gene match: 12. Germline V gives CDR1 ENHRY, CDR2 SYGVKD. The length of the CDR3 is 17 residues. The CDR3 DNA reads TGTGCCATCAGTGAGTCGGCTAGCGGGACTCTAGTAGGTGAGCAGTTCTTC. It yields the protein CAISESASGTLVGEQFF.

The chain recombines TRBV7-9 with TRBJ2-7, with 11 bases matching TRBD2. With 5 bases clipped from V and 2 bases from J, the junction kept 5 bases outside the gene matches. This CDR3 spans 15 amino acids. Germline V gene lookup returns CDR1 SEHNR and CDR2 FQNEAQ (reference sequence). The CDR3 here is CASSRELAGAYEQYF. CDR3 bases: TGTGCCAGCAGCCGGGAACTAGCGGGAGCCTACGAGCAGTACTTC.

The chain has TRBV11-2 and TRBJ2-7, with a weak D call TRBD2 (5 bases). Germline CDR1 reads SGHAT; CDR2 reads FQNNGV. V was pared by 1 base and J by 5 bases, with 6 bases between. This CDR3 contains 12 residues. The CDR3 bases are TGTGCCAGCAGCTTAGGAGGGAACGAGCAGTACTTC. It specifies CASSLGGNEQYF. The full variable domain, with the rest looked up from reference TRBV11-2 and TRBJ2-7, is EAGVAQSPRYKIIEKRQSVAFWCNPISGHATLYWYQQILGQGPKLLIQFQNNGVVDDSQLPKDRFSAERLKGVDSTLKIQPAKLEDSAVYLCASSLGGNEQYFGPGTRLTVT.

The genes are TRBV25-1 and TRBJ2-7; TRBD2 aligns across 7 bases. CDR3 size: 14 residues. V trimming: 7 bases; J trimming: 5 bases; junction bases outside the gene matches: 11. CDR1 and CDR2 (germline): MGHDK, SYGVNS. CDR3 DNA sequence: TGTGCCAGCACCGGGACGAGAACTAGCGACGAGCAGTACTTC. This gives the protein CASTGTRTSDEQYF.

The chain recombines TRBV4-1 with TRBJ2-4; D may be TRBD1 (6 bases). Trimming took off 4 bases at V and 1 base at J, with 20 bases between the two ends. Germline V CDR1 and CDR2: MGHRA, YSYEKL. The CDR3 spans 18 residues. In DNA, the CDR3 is TGCGCCAGCAGCCCAAGTATGGCAGGGGACGGGGCCAAAAACATTCAGTACTTC. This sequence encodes CASSPSMAGDGAKNIQYF.

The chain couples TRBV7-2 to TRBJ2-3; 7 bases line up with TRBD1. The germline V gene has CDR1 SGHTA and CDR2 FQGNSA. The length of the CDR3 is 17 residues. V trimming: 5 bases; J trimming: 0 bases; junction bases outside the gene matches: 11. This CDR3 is CASSSRGQDTSTDTQYF. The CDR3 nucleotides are TGTGCCAGCAGCAGCAGAGGACAGGACACTAGCACAGATACGCAGTATTTT.

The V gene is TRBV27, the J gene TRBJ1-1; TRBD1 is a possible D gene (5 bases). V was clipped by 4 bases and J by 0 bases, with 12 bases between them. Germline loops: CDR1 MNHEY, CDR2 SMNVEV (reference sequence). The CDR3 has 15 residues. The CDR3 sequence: CASSWGVSMNTEAFF. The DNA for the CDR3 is TGTGCCAGCAGTTGGGGGGTTAGTATGAACACTGAAGCTTTCTTT.

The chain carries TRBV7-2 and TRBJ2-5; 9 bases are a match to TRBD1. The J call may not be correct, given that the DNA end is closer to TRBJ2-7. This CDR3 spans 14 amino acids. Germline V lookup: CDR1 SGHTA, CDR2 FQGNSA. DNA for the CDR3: TGTGCCAGCAGCTTCGGGACAGGGCCCTACGAGCAGTACTTC. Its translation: CASSFGTGPYEQYF.

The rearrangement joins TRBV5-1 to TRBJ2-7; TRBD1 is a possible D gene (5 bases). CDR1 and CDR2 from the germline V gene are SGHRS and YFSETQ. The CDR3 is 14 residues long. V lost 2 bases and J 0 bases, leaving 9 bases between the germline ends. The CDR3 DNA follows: TGCGCCAGCAGCTTACAGGAAGCCTCCTACGAGCAGTACTTC. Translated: CASSLQEASYEQYF.

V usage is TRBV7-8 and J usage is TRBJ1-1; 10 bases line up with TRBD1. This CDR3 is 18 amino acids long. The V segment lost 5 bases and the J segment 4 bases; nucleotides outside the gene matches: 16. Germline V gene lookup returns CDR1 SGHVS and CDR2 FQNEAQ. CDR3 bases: TGTGCCAGCAGCGAAACCGGGACAGGGGACCCTAGCCCCACTGAAGCTTTCTTT. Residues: CASSETGTGDPSPTEAFF.

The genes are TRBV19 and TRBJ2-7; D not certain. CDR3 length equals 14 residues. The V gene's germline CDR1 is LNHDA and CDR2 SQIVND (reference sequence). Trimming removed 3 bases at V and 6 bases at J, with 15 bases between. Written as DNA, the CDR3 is TGTGCCAGTAGTATCCCCGGGTTGGGTATCGAGCAGTACTTC. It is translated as CASSIPGLGIEQYF.

This CDR3 reads CASSAGVQPQHF. Written as DNA, the CDR3 is TGTGCCAGCAGCGCAGGGGTTCAGCCCCAGCATTTT. V usage is TRBV5-6 and J usage is TRBJ1-5, with D perhaps TRBD1 (6 bases). Germline CDR1 and CDR2: SGHDT and YYEEEE. Between the trimmed V and J ends, which lost 4 bases and 6 bases, there was a span of 8 bases. This CDR3 comprises 12 residues.

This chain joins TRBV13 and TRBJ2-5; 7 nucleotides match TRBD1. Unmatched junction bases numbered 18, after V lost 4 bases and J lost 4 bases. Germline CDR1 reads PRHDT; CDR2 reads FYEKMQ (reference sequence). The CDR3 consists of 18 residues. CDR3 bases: TGTGCCAGCAGCTCTCCGGGACAGAAAACAGTTCGGGCAGAGACCCAGTACTTC. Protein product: CASSSPGQKTVRAETQYF.

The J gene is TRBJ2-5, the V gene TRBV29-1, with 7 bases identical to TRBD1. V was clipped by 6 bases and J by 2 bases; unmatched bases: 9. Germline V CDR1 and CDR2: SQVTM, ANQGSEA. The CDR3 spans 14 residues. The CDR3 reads CSVDQGQAQETQYF. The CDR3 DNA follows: TGCAGCGTGGACCAAGGACAGGCTCAAGAGACCCAGTACTTC. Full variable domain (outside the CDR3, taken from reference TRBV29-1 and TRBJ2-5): SAVISQKPSRDICQRGTSLTIQCQVDSQVTMMFWYRQQPGQSLTLIATANQGSEATYESGFVIDKFPISRPNLTFSTLTVSNMSPEDSSIYLCSVDQGQAQETQYFGPGTRLLVL.

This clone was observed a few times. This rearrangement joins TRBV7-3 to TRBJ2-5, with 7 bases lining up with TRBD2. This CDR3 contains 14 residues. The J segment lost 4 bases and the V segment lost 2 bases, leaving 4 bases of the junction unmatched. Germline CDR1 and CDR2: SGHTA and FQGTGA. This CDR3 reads CASSLGGRAETQYF. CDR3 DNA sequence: TGTGCCAGCAGCTTAGGCGGGAGAGCAGAGACCCAGTACTTC.

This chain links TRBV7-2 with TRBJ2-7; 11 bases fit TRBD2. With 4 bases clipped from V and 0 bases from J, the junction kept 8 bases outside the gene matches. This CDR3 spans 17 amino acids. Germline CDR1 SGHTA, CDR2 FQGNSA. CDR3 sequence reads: CASSSLPTSGISYEQYF. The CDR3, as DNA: TGTGCCAGCAGCTCCTTACCGACTAGCGGGATCTCCTACGAGCAGTACTTC.

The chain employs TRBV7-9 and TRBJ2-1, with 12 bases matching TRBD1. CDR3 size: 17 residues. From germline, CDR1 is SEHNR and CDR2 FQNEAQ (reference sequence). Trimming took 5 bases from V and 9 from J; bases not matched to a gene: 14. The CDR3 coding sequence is TGTGCCAGCAGCCAAAACCGGGGACAGGGGGCTCATTTTGAGCAGTTCTTC. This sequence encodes CASSQNRGQGAHFEQFF.

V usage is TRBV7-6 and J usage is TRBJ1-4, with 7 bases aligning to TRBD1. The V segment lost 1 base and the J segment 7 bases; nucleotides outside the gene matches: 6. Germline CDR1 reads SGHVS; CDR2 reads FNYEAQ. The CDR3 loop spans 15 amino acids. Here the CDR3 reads CASSLEQGVGEKLFF. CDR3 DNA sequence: TGTGCCAGCAGCTTAGAGCAGGGGGTGGGTGAAAAACTGTTTTTT.

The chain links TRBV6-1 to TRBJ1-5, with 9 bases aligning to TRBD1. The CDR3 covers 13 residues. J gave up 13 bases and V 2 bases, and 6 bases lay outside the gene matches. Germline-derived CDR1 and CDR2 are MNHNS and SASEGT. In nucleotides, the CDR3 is TGTGCCAGCAGTGAAAGGGGACAGGGATCTCAGCATTTT. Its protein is CASSERGQGSQHF.

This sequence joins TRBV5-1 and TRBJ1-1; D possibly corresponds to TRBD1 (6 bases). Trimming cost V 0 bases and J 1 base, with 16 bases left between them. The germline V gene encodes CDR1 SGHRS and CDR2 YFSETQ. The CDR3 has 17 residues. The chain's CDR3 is CASSLGLSTGTNTEAFF. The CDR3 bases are TGCGCCAGCAGCTTGGGTCTTTCGACAGGAACGAACACTGAAGCTTTCTTT.